This T cell receptor beta chain was documented in a study of blood T cell repertoires in COVID-19. The repertoire was sequenced with immunoSEQ multiplex PCR; TCRdb's copy has only in-frame clones and lacks some. Among about 310,000 clones listed, around nine tenths were seen once. This clone was picked up a small number of times. The sequence was collected from a man aged 60 to 75 who had recovered from COVID-19. Sequencing was done on a sample of PBMCs or T cells enriched from blood (not recorded which).

The CDR3, as DNA: TGCGCCAGCAGCCCGGATGCGGGGGCTAGATACGAGCAGTACTTC. Translated: CASSPDAGARYEQYF. The rearrangement links TRBV5-1 to TRBJ2-7; a possible D gene is TRBD2 (7 bases). Trimming left V 4 bases short and J 4 bases short, with 18 bases between. In germline, CDR1 is SGHRS, CDR2 YFSETQ. The CDR3 totals 15 residues.